This TCR beta chain was captured in a study of blood T cell repertoires in COVID-19. Study overall: Some COVID-19 samples were acute and others convalescent; all came from the United States, Italy and Spain. Nucleic acid was either cDNA or gDNA, and it came from T cells, B-cell-depleted T cells, or PBMCs.

In the original analysis: Amplified reference gene primers provided the basis for estimating nucleated cell counts. Only in-frame clones appear in the TCRdb table, and some are missing; sequencing was by immunoSEQ multiplex PCR. The D gene and trimming were derived from the DNA, and the V and J assignments and clone size from that table. The sample includes approximately 350,000 clones, about 90% seen only once; the top ten take roughly 3.4%. The CDR3 has 17 amino acids. Trimming at V came to 2 bases and at J to 2 bases, leaving 8 bases not matched to a gene. Germline V gene sequence: CDR1 LNHDA, CDR2 SQIVND (reference sequence).

The chain employs TRBV19 and TRBJ2-1; 8 bases are a match to TRBD2. The source of this sequence is a woman aged 18 to 35 who had recovered from COVID-19. Sequencing used peripheral blood. For the CDR3, the DNA is TGTGCCAGTAGTATACCAGCTAGCGGGCGAACCTACAATGAGCAGTTCTTC. It encodes CASSIPASGRTYNEQFF.